This is a list of T cell receptor beta chains from one sample in a study of T cell responses to AZD1222 COVID-19 vaccine. The protocol was immunoSEQ multiplex PCR, while the TCRdb copy is restricted to in-frame clones and leaves out a portion. The sample lists about 160,000 clones; more than 80% were seen once. The source material was peripheral blood, sampled 28 days after the second AZD1222 dose. The receptors were gathered from an adult who received the AZD1222 COVID-19 vaccine. The CDR3 runs from the conserved cysteine through the conserved F or W. The D gene is left open where the match is weak. Where a row states a size, it is once, few, many or the class of an expanded clone; other rows omit it.

j_gene	abundance	v_gene	d_gene	CDR3nt	CDR3aa
TRBJ1-4	.	TRBV5-8	.	TGTGCCAGCAGCGGGGACGGTGAAAAACTGTTTTTT	CASSGDGEKLFF
TRBJ1-1	.	TRBV6-5	.	TGTGCCAGCAGGAACCCCGGACAAATTGAAGCTTTCTTT	CASRNPGQIEAFF
TRBJ2-3	.	TRBV12-3/TRBV12-4	.	TGTGCCACCCGGGGCCTCTCTGTTACGCAGTATTTT	CATRGLSVTQYF
TRBJ1-1	.	TRBV9	.	TGTGCCAGCAGCGTAGAGGGGGGCGGGATGAACACTGAAGCTTTCTTT	CASSVEGGGMNTEAFF
TRBJ2-2	.	TRBV29-1	.	TGCAGCGTTGAAGATCAGGGTGCGAACACCGGGGAGCTGTTTTTT	CSVEDQGANTGELFF
TRBJ1-4	.	TRBV7-6	.	TGTGCCAGCAGCTTAGACGGGAGGACTAATGAAAAACTGTTTTTT	CASSLDGRTNEKLFF
TRBJ1-3	.	TRBV19	.	TGTGCCAGTAGGGGAGGGGGGGACATCGGAAACACCATATATTTT	CASRGGGDIGNTIYF
TRBJ2-7	.	TRBV19	.	TGTGCCAGTAGTATGGGACTGCTCTACGAGCAGTACTTC	CASSMGLLYEQYF
TRBJ1-5	.	TRBV27	.	TGTGCCAGCAGGGGGGACGGACTTAACAATCAGCCCCAGCATTTT	CASRGDGLNNQPQHF
TRBJ2-7	few	TRBV7-9	.	TGTGCCAGCAGACCGTACGAGCAGTACTTC	CASRPYEQYF
TRBJ1-1	.	TRBV5-1	.	TGCGCCAGCAGCTTGGCCCGAACCGAAGGAGCTTTCTTT	CASSLARTEGAFF
TRBJ2-7	.	TRBV5-1	.	TGCGCCAGCAGCCGAACCTACAGGGAAGTTAGTGGCGAGCAGTACTTC	CASSRTYREVSGEQYF
TRBJ2-2	.	TRBV7-9	.	TGTGCCAGCAGCTCCTCGGGACACACCACCGGGGAGCTGTTTTTT	CASSSSGHTTGELFF
TRBJ2-2	.	TRBV19	TRBD2	TGTGCCAGTAGTCCACTGACTAGCGGGAGTTTTGGCGGGGAGCTGTTTTTT	CASSPLTSGSFGGELFF
TRBJ1-1	.	TRBV9	.	TGTGCCAGCAGCGTAGGACAGATGAACACTGAAGCTTTCTTT	CASSVGQMNTEAFF
TRBJ1-2	.	TRBV19	.	TGTGCCAGTAAGCGGGGGGAGTTGCGTGGCTACACCTTC	CASKRGELRGYTF
TRBJ2-7	.	TRBV2	TRBD2	TGTGCCAGCAGTGAAGGGACTAGTCAGAACGAGCAGTACTTC	CASSEGTSQNEQYF
TRBJ1-3	few	TRBV19	.	TGTGCCAGTAGTTTCGACAGACAATCTGGAAACACCATATATTTT	CASSFDRQSGNTIYF
TRBJ2-5	once	TRBV2	.	TGTGCCAGCAGTGATGGGCCTGGGGGGCTAGAGACCCAGTACTTC	CASSDGPGGLETQYF
TRBJ1-3	.	TRBV18	.	TGTGCCAGCTCACCCGGATCAGGGGCTGGAAACACCATATATTTT	CASSPGSGAGNTIYF
TRBJ1-1	.	TRBV7-9	.	TGTGCCAGCAGCTTAGAAACGAACACTGGAGCTTTCTTT	CASSLETNTGAFF
TRBJ2-7	.	TRBV21-1	.	TGTGCCAGCAGCAAAACCCAACTACCCAAGCGGGAAACCTACGAGCAGTACTTC	CASSKTQLPKRETYEQYF
TRBJ2-7	.	TRBV5-1	.	TGCGCCAGCAGCTTGACCTCCTACGAGCAGTACTTC	CASSLTSYEQYF